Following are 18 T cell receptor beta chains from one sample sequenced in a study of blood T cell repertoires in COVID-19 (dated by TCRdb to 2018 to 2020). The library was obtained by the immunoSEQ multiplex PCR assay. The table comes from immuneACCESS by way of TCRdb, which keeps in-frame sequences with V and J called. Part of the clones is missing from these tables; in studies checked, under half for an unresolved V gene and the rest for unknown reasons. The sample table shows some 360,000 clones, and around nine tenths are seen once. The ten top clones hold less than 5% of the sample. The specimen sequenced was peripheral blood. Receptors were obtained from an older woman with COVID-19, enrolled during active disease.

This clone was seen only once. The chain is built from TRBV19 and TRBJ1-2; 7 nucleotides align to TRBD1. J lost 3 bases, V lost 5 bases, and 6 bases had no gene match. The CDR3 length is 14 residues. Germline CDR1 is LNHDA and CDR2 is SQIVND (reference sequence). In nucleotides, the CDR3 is TGTGCCAGTAGTCCTCGGACAGGTGACTATGGCTACACCTTC. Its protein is CASSPRTGDYGYTF.

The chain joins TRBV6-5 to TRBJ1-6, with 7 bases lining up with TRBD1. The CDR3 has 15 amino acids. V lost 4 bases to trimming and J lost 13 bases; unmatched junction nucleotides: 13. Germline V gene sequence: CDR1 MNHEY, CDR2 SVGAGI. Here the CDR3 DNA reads TGTGCCAGCAGTTCAGAACGTGGGACAGTATTCCCCCTCCACTTT. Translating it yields CASSSERGTVFPLHF.

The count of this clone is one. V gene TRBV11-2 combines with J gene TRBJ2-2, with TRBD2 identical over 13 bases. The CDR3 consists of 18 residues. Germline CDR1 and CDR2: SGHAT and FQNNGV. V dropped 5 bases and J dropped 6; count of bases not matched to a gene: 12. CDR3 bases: TGTGCCAGCAGCGAACGGACTAGCGGGGGCCACGGCGCCGGGGAGCTGTTTTTT. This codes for CASSERTSGGHGAGELFF.

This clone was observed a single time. CDR3 region: CASRETHRNPTNEKLFF. The CDR3 nucleotides are TGTGCCAGTAGGGAAACCCACAGGAATCCAACTAATGAAAAACTGTTTTTT. This rearrangement joins TRBV19 to TRBJ1-4; D might be TRBD1 (5 bases). V lost 6 bases and J 0 bases, leaving 17 bases between the germline ends. From germline, CDR1 is LNHDA and CDR2 SQIVND (reference sequence). The CDR3 totals 17 residues.

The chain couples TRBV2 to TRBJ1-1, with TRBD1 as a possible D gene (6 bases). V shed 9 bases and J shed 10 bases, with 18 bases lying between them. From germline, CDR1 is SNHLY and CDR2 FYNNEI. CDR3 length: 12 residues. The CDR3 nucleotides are TGTGCCAGTGGGACATTGCCCGTCGGAGCTTTCTTT. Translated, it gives CASGTLPVGAFF. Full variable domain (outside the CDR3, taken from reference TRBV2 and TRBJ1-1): EPEVTQTPSHQVTQMGQEVILRCVPISNHLYFYWYRQILGQKVEFLVSFYNNEISEKSEIFDDQFSVERPDGSNFTLKIRSTKLEDSAMYFCASGTLPVGAFFGQGTRLTVV.

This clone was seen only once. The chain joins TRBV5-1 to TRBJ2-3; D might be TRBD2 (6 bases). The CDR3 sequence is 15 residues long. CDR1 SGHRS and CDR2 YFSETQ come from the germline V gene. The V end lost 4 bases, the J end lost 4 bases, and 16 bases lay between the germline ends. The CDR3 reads CASSGGAGPADTQYF. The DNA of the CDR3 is TGCGCCAGCAGCGGAGGGGCGGGACCGGCAGATACGCAGTATTTT.

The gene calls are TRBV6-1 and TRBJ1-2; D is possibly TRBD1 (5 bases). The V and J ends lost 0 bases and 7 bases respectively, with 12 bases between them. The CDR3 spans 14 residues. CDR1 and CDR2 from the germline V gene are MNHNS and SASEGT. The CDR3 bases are TGTGCCAGCAGTGAAGCGCTAACAGGCCGTGGCTACACCTTC. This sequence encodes CASSEALTGRGYTF.

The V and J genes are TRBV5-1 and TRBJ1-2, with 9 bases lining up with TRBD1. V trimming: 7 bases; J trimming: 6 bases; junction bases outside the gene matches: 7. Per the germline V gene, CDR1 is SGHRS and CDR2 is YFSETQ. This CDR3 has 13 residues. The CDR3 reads CASGETGGDGYTF. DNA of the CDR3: TGCGCCAGCGGGGAGACAGGGGGAGATGGCTACACCTTC.

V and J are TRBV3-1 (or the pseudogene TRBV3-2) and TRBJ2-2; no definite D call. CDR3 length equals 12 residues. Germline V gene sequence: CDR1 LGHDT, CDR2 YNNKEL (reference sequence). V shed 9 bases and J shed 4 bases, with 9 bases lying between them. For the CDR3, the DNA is TGTGCCAGTCGTTTCCGCACCGGGGAGCTGTTTTTT. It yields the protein CASRFRTGELFF.

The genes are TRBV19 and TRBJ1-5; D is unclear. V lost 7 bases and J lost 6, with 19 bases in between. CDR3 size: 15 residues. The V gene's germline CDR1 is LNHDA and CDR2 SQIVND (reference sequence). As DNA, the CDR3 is TGTGCCAGTACCTCAGTGGAGGGCCGGAGTCAGCCCCAGCATTTT. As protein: CASTSVEGRSQPQHF.

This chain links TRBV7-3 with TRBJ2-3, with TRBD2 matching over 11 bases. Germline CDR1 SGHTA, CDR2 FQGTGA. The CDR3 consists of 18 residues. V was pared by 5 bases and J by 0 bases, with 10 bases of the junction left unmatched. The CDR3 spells CASSLRSGGGFSTDTQYF. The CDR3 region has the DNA TGTGCCAGCAGCCTCCGTAGCGGGGGGGGTTTTAGCACAGATACGCAGTATTTT.

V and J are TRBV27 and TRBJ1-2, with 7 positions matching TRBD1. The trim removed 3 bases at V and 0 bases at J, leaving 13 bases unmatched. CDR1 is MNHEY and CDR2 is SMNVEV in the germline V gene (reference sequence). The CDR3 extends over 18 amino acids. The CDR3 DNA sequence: TGTGCCAGCAGTTTCCGACCCGGGACAGCATTCACTAACTATGGCTACACCTTC. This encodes CASSFRPGTAFTNYGYTF.

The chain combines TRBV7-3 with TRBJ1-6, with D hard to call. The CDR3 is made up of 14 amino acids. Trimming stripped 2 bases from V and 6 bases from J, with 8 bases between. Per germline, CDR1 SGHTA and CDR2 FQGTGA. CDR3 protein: CASSLGGGNSPLHF. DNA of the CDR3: TGTGCCAGCAGCTTAGGCGGAGGTAATTCACCCCTCCACTTT.

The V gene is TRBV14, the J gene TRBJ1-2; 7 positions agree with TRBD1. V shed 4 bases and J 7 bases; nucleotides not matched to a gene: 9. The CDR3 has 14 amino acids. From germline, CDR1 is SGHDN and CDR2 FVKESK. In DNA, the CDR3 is TGTGCCAGCAGCCCCTCGGGGACAGCTATTGGCTACACCTTC. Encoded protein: CASSPSGTAIGYTF.

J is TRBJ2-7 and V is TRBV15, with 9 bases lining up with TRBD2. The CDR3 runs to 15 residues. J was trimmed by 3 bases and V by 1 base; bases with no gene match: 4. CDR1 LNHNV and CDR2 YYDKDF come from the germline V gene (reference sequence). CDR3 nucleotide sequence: TGTGCCACCAGCAGAGTTAGCGGGGGTTACTACGAGCAGTACTTC. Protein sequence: CATSRVSGGYYEQYF.

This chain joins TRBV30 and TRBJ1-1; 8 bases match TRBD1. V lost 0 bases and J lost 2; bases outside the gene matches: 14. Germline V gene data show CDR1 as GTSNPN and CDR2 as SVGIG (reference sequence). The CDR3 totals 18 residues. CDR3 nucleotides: TGTGCCTGGAGTGTACGTCGGGCAGGGGGCGTCGGAAACACTGAAGCTTTCTTT. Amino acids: CAWSVRRAGGVGNTEAFF.

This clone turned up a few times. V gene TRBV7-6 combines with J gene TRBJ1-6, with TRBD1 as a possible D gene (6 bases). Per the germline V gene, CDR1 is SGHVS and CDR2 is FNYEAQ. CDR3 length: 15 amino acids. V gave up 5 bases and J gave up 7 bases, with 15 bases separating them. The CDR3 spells CASSPASGTNSPLHF. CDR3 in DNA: TGTGCCAGCAGCCCCGCGTCTGGGACAAATTCACCCCTCCACTTT.

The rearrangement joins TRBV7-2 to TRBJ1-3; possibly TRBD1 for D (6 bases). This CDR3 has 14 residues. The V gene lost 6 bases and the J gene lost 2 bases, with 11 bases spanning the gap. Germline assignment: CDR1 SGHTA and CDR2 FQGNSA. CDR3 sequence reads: CASSPRQAGNTIYF. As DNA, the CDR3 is TGTGCCAGCAGTCCGCGACAGGCTGGAAACACCATATATTTT.